By its share, the clone carrying this T cell receptor (beta chain) is medium-sized. Its antigen is not known. V was cut by 5 bases and J by 5 bases, with 21 bases left in between. The length of the CDR3 is 16 residues. Per germline, CDR1 MNHNS and CDR2 SASEGT. The data are from a study of glioma-infiltrating T cells. Study-wide results and limits: Very few CDR3 sequences were shared between tissue and blood.

Using RNA template, CDR3s of TCR alpha and beta were amplified with iRepertoire arm-PCR. TCRdb called the multiplex PCR reads again in MiXCR, with one record for every CDR3 protein. The sample holds thousands of distinct CDR3 sequences, about 28% seen once. The sample consisted of glioma tissue, nonneoplastic brain tissue, or PBMCs (not recorded which). The chain couples TRBV6-1 to TRBJ1-1; D unresolved. This receptor was taken from a human donor with low-grade glioma or glioblastoma, undergoing nonglioma brain surgery, or in good health (not recorded which). The CDR3 DNA reads TGTGCCAGCAGTCAGAGGCTCCCCACCGGGAGGACTGAAGCTTTCTTT. This gives the protein CASSQRLPTGRTEAFF.